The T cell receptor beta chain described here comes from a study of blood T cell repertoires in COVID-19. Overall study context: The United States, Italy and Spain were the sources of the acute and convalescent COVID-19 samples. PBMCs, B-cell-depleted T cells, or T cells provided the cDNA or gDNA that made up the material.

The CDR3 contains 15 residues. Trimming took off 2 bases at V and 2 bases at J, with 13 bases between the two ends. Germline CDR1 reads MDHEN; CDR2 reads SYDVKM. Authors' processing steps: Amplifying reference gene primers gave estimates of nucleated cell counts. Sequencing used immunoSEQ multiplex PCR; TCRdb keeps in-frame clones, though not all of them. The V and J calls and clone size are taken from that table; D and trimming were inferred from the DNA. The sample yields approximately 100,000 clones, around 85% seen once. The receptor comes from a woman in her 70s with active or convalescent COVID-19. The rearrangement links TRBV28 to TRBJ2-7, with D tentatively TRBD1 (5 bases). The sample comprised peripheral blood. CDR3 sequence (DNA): TGTGCCAGCAGTTTAGTCAGGGTGGGGACCTACGAGCAGTACTTC. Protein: CASSLVRVGTYEQYF.